The present TCR beta chain was sequenced within a study of sequential checkpoint blockade in melanoma. Whole-study context: Arm A got nivolumab then ipilimumab; arm B the reverse, 1:1. After both sequences, patients received maintenance nivolumab.

Repertoires were generated with immunoSEQ multiplex PCR, while TCRdb's copy carries only in-frame clones and drops some. The top ten clones hold around 30% of a sample with under 13,000 clones, nearly 70% of them seen once. This clone was counted between two and nine times. Sample treatment: randomized to nivolumab then ipilimumab (arm A) or the reverse (arm B). From thawed PBMCs, live CD3+CD8+ cells negative for CD19 and CD56 were sorted. Germline trimming cut 3 bases from V and 2 bases from J; bases unmatched to any gene: 6. The length of the CDR3 is 16 residues. The germline gives CDR1 LGHNA, CDR2 YSLEER.

The sequence was collected from a human donor with melanoma. Sequenced material: CD8+ T cells sorted from blood (inferred from file names), taken from a patient given nivolumab and ipilimumab in sequence. The V gene is TRBV4-3, the J gene TRBJ2-5; 10 bases align to TRBD2. The CDR3 region has the DNA TGCGCCAGCAGCCAGGTACTAGCGGGACGGCAAGAGACCCAGTACTTC. It encodes CASSQVLAGRQETQYF.